This TCR beta chain is drawn from a study of cytomegalovirus exposure and HLA in healthy donors. Study-wide points: Excluded were some V segments that proved indistinguishable, including TRBV6-2 and TRBV6-3. It was 150 or so TCR beta chains that were listed as cytomegalovirus-associated. In an earlier analysis, productive rearrangement rates for most beta V segments clustered near 87% or 30%.

Of note for this clone: Its antigen is not identified.

V was clipped by 8 bases and J by 8 bases, with 16 bases between them. The CDR3 is 14 residues long. From germline, CDR1 is KGHSH and CDR2 LQKENI. PCR was performed using 60 Vbeta and 13 Jbeta primers. This table comes from immunoSEQ multiplex PCR, and its TCRdb copy is limited to in-frame clones, with some not included. The sample includes 150,000 or so clones, about two thirds of them seen just once. Sample: PBMCs. V gene TRBV18 combines with J gene TRBJ1-6, with D maybe TRBD1 (6 bases). This TCR was recovered from a young woman in good health and CMV-seronegative. The CDR3 bases are TGTGCCAGCGCGGACAGTGTGGCGGATTCACCCCTCCACTTT. Encoded protein: CASADSVADSPLHF. Full variable domain (remainder filled in from reference TRBV18 and TRBJ1-6): NAGVMQNPRHLVRRRGQEARLRCSPMKGHSHVYWYRQLPEEGLKFMVYLQKENIIDESGMPKERFSAEFPKEGPSILRIQQVVRGDSAAYFCASADSVADSPLHFGNGTRLTVT.